The 9 T cell receptor beta chains presented below share a single source sample, sequenced in a study of cytomegalovirus exposure and HLA in healthy donors (dated 2017 in TCRdb). Receptors were amplified or captured by the immunoSEQ multiplex PCR assay. For the multiplex PCR, a mixture combining 60 forward primers for TCR Vbeta segments and 13 reverse primers for TCR Jbeta segments was used. TCRdb retrieved this table from immuneACCESS and kept in-frame rearrangements only. Not all clones are present; in checked studies, unresolved V genes account for under half, and no reason is known for the remainder. In all, the sample holds approximately 180,000 clones, and 70% to 80% of those were seen once. 1.4% of the sample goes to the ten largest clones. The sample taken for sequencing was PBMCs. Every receptor here comes from a woman aged 25 to 39 in good health and CMV-seropositive.

The rearrangement joins TRBV30 to TRBJ1-5; TRBD1 matches 8 bases. Germline loops: CDR1 GTSNPN, CDR2 SVGIG (reference sequence). This CDR3 spans 13 amino acids. The V and J ends lost 6 bases and 6 bases, in that order; junction bases with no gene match: 7. The CDR3 DNA sequence: TGTGCCTGTACAGGGGGATTGGGTCAGCCCCAGCATTTT. Translation gives CACTGGLGQPQHF.

The rearrangement links TRBV5-4 to TRBJ2-7; D perhaps matches TRBD2 (6 bases). Germline CDR1 and CDR2: SGHNT and YYREEE (reference sequence). The germline V and J ends were trimmed by 0 bases and 5 bases, with 9 bases remaining between them. The CDR3 runs to 13 residues. The CDR3 sequence is CASSLVAGNEQYF. For the CDR3, the DNA is TGTGCCAGCAGCTTGGTGGCGGGAAACGAGCAGTACTTC.

This chain links TRBV6-5 with TRBJ1-1, with D possibly being TRBD1 (5 bases). This CDR3 comprises 15 residues. Deletions cut 1 base from V and 3 bases from J, with 12 bases between. Germline V gene lookup returns CDR1 MNHEY and CDR2 SVGAGI. The DNA for the CDR3 is TGTGCCAGCAGTTACTTGGGGGGAGGGCACACTGAAGCTTTCTTT. Translated, it gives CASSYLGGGHTEAFF.

This rearrangement joins TRBV27 to TRBJ2-1; 14 bases align to TRBD2. The CDR3 runs to 17 residues. The germline V gene encodes CDR1 MNHEY and CDR2 SMNVEV (reference sequence). With V trimmed by 4 bases and J by 4 bases, 6 bases remained unmatched. The CDR3 DNA follows: TGTGCCAGCAGTTCCCAGGGACTAGCGGGAGCTTACAATGAGCAGTTCTTC. This sequence encodes CASSSQGLAGAYNEQFF.

The chain uses TRBV2 and TRBJ2-1; maybe TRBD1 (6 bases). CDR3 length equals 12 residues. The germline CDR1 and CDR2 sequences are SNHLY and FYNNEI. Trimming removed 10 bases at V and 6 bases at J, with 13 bases between. CDR3 residues: CATGEVGNEQFF. In nucleotides, the CDR3 is TGTGCCACAGGGGAAGTTGGCAATGAGCAGTTCTTC.

V usage is TRBV28 and J usage is TRBJ2-4; D gene unclear. The germline gives CDR1 MDHEN, CDR2 SYDVKM. The germline V and J ends were trimmed by 3 bases and 7 bases, with 7 bases remaining between them. This CDR3 is built from 12 residues. The CDR3 protein is CASSLSVNIQYF. DNA for the CDR3: TGTGCCAGCAGTTTGAGTGTCAACATTCAGTACTTC.

This chain uses TRBV2 with TRBJ2-1, with 10 bases aligning to TRBD2. Germline CDR1 is SNHLY and CDR2 is FYNNEI. This CDR3 has 15 amino acids. V gave up 8 bases and J gave up 7 bases; unmatched junction bases: 11. The CDR3 sequence: CASGGLAAFANEQFF. CDR3 nucleotide sequence: TGTGCCAGCGGTGGACTAGCGGCTTTCGCTAATGAGCAGTTCTTC.

This chain uses TRBV27 with TRBJ1-1; maybe TRBD1 (5 bases). Per germline, CDR1 MNHEY and CDR2 SMNVEV (reference sequence). The CDR3 length is 14 residues. The V and J ends lost 3 bases and 4 bases respectively, with 12 bases between them. CDR3 amino acids: CASSLFGGSTEAFF. CDR3 sequence (DNA): TGTGCCAGCAGTTTGTTTGGGGGGAGCACTGAAGCTTTCTTT.

This chain connects TRBV23-1 to TRBJ2-7; 9 nucleotides agree with TRBD1. TRBV23-1 counts as an open reading frame of uncertain function. The V gene end was trimmed by 2 bases and the J gene end by 1 base; junction bases not matched to a gene: 12. This CDR3 has 18 residues. CDR3 protein: CASSQPTSGTGYSYEQYF. The CDR3 DNA reads TGCGCCAGCAGTCAACCTACTTCCGGGACAGGGTATTCCTACGAGCAGTACTTC.